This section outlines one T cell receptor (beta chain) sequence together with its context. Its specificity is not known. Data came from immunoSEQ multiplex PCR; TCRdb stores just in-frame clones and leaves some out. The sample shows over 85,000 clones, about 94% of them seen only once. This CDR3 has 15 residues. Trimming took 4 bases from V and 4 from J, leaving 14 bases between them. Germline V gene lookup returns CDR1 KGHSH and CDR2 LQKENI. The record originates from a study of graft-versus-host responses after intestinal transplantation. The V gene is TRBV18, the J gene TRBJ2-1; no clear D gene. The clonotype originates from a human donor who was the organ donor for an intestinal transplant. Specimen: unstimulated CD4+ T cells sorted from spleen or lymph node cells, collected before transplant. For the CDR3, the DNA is TGTGCCAGCTCACAGATTACGTTAGGGTACAATGAGCAGTTCTTC. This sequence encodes CASSQITLGYNEQFF.